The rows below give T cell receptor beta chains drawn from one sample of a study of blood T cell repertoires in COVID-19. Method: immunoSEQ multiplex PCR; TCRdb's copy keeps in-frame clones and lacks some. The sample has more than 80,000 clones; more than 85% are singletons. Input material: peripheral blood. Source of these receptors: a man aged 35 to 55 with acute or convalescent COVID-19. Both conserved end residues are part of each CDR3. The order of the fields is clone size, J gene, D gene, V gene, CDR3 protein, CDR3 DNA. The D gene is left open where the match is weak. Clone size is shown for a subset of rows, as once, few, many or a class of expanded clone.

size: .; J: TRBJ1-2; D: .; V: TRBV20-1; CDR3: CSASPGGGYTF; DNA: TGCAGTGCCTCCCCGGGGGGTGGCTACACCTTC
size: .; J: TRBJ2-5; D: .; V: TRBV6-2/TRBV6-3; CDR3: CASSWTGGLVETQYF; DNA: TGTGCCAGCAGCTGGACTGGGGGGTTGGTAGAGACCCAGTACTTC
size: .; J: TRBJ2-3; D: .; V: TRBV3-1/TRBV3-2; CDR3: CASSQGGVSDTQYF; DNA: TGTGCCAGCAGCCAAGGAGGAGTTTCTGATACGCAGTATTTT
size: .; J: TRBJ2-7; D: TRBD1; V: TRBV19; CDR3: CASSTQGEASEQYF; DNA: TGTGCCAGTAGTACACAGGGGGAAGCTTCCGAGCAGTACTTC
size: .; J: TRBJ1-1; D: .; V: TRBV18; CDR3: CASSPPRTQNTEAFF; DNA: TGTGCCAGCTCACCACCCCGGACACAGAACACTGAAGCTTTCTTT
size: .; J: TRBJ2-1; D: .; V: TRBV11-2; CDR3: CASSLNRAYNEQFF; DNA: TGTGCCAGCAGCTTAAATCGGGCCTACAATGAGCAGTTCTTC
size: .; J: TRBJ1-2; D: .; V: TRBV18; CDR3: CASSPRIGADYGYTF; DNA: TGTGCCAGCTCACCAAGGATCGGTGCGGACTATGGCTACACCTTC
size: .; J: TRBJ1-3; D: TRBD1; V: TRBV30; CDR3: CAWSVGTGFHLPGNTIYF; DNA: TGTGCCTGGAGTGTTGGGACAGGGTTCCATCTACCAGGAAACACCATATATTTT
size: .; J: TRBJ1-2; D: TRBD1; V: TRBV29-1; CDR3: CSVATGTDYGYTF; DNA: TGCAGCGTCGCGACCGGGACAGATTATGGCTACACCTTC
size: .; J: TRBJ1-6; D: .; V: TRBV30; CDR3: CAWSDPLSSYNSPLHF; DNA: TGTGCCTGGAGTGACCCCCTGAGCTCCTATAATTCACCCCTCCACTTT
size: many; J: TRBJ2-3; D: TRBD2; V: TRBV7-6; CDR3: CASSLTSGYTDTQYF; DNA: TGTGCCAGCAGTCTCACTAGCGGATACACAGATACGCAGTATTTT
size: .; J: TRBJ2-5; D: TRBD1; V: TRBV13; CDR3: CASSGGTGGRQETQYF; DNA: TGTGCCAGCAGCGGGGGGACAGGGGGAAGACAAGAGACCCAGTACTTC
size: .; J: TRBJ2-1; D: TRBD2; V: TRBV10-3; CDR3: CAISYTSGTYNEQFF; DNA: TGTGCCATCAGTTACACTAGCGGGACCTACAATGAGCAGTTCTTC
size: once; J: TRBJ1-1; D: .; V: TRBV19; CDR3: CASTPGGSRTEAFF; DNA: TGTGCCAGTACCCCCGGGGGGTCACGCACTGAAGCTTTCTTT
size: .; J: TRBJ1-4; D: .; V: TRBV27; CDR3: CASSLTGNKEKLFF; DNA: TGTGCCAGCAGTTTAACGGGGAATAAGGAAAAACTGTTTTTT
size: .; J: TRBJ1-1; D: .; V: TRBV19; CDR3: CASSAFYKGGDTEAFF; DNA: TGTGCCAGTAGTGCTTTCTATAAGGGGGGGGACACTGAAGCTTTCTTT
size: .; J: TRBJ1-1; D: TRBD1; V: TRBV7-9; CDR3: CASSLDRGTDEAFF; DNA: TGTGCCAGCAGCTTAGATAGGGGGACAGATGAAGCTTTCTTT
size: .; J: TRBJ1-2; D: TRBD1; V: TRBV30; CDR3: CAWSVGGGGYTF; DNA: TGTGCCTGGAGTGTAGGGGGCGGCGGCTACACCTTC
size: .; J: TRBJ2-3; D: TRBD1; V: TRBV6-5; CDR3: CASSLEGQGIDTQYF; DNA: TGTGCCAGCAGCTTAGAGGGACAGGGCATAGATACGCAGTATTTT
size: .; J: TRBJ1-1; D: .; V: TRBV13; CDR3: CASSLGGGQNTEAFF; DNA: TGTGCCAGCAGCTTAGGCGGAGGCCAGAACACTGAAGCTTTCTTT
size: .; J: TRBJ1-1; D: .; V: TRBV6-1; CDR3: CASSEGIRQVNTEAFF; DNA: TGTGCCAGCAGTGAAGGAATTAGGCAGGTTAACACTGAAGCTTTCTTT
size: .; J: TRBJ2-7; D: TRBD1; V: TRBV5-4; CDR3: CASSLVGTGVYEQYF; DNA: TGTGCCAGCAGCTTGGTGGGGACAGGGGTCTACGAGCAGTACTTC
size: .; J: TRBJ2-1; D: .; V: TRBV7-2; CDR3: CASSWQVYNEQFF; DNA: TGTGCCAGCAGCTGGCAGGTGTACAATGAGCAGTTCTTC
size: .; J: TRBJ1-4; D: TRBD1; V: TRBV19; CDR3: CASSIETGTEKLFF; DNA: TGTGCCAGTAGTATAGAGACAGGGACCGAAAAACTGTTTTTT
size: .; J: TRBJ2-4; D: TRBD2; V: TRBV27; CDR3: CASRGGRDAKNIQYF; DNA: TGTGCCAGCCGGGGGGGCAGGGATGCCAAAAACATTCAGTACTTC
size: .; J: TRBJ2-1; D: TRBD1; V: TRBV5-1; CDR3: CASSLTGGNNEQFF; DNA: TGCGCCAGCAGCTTGACAGGGGGGAACAATGAGCAGTTCTTC
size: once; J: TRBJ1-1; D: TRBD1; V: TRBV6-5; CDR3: CASTTWAGGTEAFF; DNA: TGTGCCAGCACTACCTGGGCAGGGGGTACTGAAGCTTTCTTT
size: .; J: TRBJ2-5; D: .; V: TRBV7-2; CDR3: CASSLQGGGPQETQYF; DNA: TGTGCCAGCAGCCTCCAGGGGGGTGGACCTCAAGAGACCCAGTACTTC
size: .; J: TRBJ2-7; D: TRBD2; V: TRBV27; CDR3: CASSSPGLGPREQYF; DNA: TGTGCCAGCAGCTCCCCGGGACTAGGACCTCGCGAGCAGTACTTC
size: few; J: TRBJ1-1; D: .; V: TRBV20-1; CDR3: CSASRETEAFF; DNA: TGCAGTGCTAGTCGAGAGACTGAAGCTTTCTTT
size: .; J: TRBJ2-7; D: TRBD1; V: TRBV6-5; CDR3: CASSYGDRVYEQYF; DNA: TGTGCCAGCAGTTACGGGGACAGGGTCTACGAGCAGTACTTC
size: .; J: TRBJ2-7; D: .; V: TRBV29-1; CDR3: CSFRSGPNEQYF; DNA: TGCAGCTTTCGATCAGGGCCCAACGAGCAGTACTTC
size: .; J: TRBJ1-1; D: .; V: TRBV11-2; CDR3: CASSLDHWNTEAFF; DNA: TGTGCCAGCAGCTTAGATCACTGGAACACTGAAGCTTTCTTT
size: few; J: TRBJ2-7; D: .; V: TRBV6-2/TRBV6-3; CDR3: CASSYYSREQYF; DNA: TGTGCCAGCAGTTACTATTCGAGAGAGCAGTACTTC
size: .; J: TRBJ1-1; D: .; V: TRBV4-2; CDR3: CASSQVHRDEAFF; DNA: TGTGCCAGCAGCCAAGTCCATCGAGATGAAGCTTTCTTT
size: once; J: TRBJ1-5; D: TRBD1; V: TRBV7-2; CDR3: CASRQDRVGNQPQHF; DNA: TGTGCCAGCAGACAAGACAGGGTTGGCAATCAGCCCCAGCATTTT
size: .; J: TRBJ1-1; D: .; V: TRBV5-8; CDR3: CASSFGGFRTEAFF; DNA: TGTGCCAGCAGCTTTGGGGGGTTTAGGACTGAAGCTTTCTTT
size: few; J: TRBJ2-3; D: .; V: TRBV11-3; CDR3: CASSFSSTDTQYF; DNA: TGTGCCAGCAGCTTCTCGAGCACAGATACGCAGTATTTT
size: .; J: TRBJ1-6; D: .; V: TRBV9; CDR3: CASSGEGSYNSPLHF; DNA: TGTGCCAGCAGCGGCGAGGGCTCCTATAATTCACCCCTCCACTTT
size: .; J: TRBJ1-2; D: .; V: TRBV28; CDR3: CASSLYDNAWDGYTF; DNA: TGTGCCAGCAGTTTATATGACAACGCTTGGGATGGCTACACCTTC
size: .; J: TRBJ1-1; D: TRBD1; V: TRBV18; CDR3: CASSPRSPMAGGNTEAFF; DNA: TGTGCCAGCTCACCACGGTCTCCTATGGCAGGGGGGAACACTGAAGCTTTCTTT